This T cell receptor beta chain was identified in a study of T cell responses to AZD1222 COVID-19 vaccine. The study's findings and limits: Only six people who got AZD1222 tested seropositive at baseline. Samples come after the peak T cell response, not at day 14.

Comment on this clone: Its cognate antigen is unknown.

The germline V and J ends were trimmed by 3 bases and 0 bases, with 10 bases remaining between them. Germline CDR1 is SGHRS and CDR2 is YFSETQ. The CDR3 runs 15 residues. The method was immunoSEQ multiplex PCR; TCRdb's version includes in-frame clones alone and lacks a portion of them. The table records around 150,000 clones, roughly nine tenths of them present only once. The rearrangement joins TRBV5-1 to TRBJ1-3, with D perhaps TRBD1 (6 bases). The TCR sequence derives from an adult who received the AZD1222 COVID-19 vaccine. The sequencing here drew on peripheral blood, taken 28 days after the second AZD1222 dose. CDR3 nucleotides: TGCGCCAGCAGCTCGGACAGCCTCTCTGGAAACACCATATATTTT. Translated, it gives CASSSDSLSGNTIYF.